This T cell receptor beta chain is drawn from a study of Ad26.COV2.S vaccination and SARS-CoV-2 variants. Regarding the study as a whole: Measurement of non-spike TCR breadth gave similar results in vaccine and placebo recipients.

This sample's treatment: roughly 18 received Ad26.COV2.S at low or high dose, single or two shots; about 5 received placebo; per-sample allocation not given. Each sample was drawn 63 days after the first injection (of vaccine or placebo). Expressing Wuhan-strain SARS-CoV-2 spike, an Ad26 vector served as the vaccine. Concerning this clone: Its antigen is not known.

The table came from immunoSEQ multiplex PCR; TCRdb's copy has only in-frame clones and leaves some out. Altogether about 680,000 clones are present, 89% being singletons, with the ten largest covering roughly 1.5%. The germline V gene has CDR1 SGDLS and CDR2 YYNGEE. With 2 bases removed from V and 7 bases from J, the gap between germline ends came to 12 bases. The CDR3 runs 13 residues. The chain carries TRBV9 and TRBJ1-2; D unclear. This clonotype was obtained from a person aged 18-65 years who received the Ad26.COV2.S COVID-19 vaccine or a placebo. This sample comprised peripheral blood, obtained in a trial of Ad26.COV2.S vaccine versus placebo. The CDR3 loop is CASSVHEEAGYTF. CDR3 nucleotide sequence: TGTGCCAGCAGCGTCCACGAGGAGGCTGGCTACACCTTC.